This T cell receptor beta chain was found in a study of blood T cell repertoires in COVID-19. About the research overall: In each case, the material was cDNA or gDNA derived from T cells, B-cell-depleted T cells, or PBMCs.

This clone was counted once. With 4 bases clipped from V and 1 base from J, the junction kept 10 bases outside the gene matches. CDR3 length equals 17 residues. Germline CDR1 reads MNHEY; CDR2 reads SVGEGT. Original handling: Amplified reference gene primers provided the basis for estimating nucleated cell counts. This table comes from immunoSEQ multiplex PCR, and its TCRdb copy is limited to in-frame clones, with some not included. That table furnishes V, J and clone size, whereas the DNA furnished D and trimming. The table lists around 71,000 clones, roughly nine tenths of them singletons. The source material was peripheral blood. The chain joins TRBV6-2 or TRBV6-3 to TRBJ1-1; 9 nucleotides agree with TRBD1. The source is a woman aged 55-69 years with acute or convalescent COVID-19. The CDR3 region is CASSFPSTDRGNTEAFF. As DNA, the CDR3 is TGTGCCAGCAGTTTCCCCTCGACGGACAGGGGGAACACTGAAGCTTTCTTT.